This entry lists 18 T cell receptor beta chains sequenced from one sample in a study of cytomegalovirus exposure and HLA in healthy donors. The protocol was immunoSEQ multiplex PCR, while the TCRdb copy is restricted to in-frame clones and leaves out a portion. The data hold roughly 60,000 clones, with about 91% observed a single time. Material for sequencing was PBMCs. These receptors all come from a woman in her 30s in good health and CMV-seronegative.

The V and J genes are TRBV11-2 and TRBJ2-2, with D possibly being TRBD1 (6 bases). The CDR3 length is 17 residues. CDR1 is SGHAT and CDR2 is FQNNGV in the germline V gene. The germline V and J ends were trimmed by 0 bases and 6 bases, with 17 bases remaining between them. The CDR3 region is CASSLELAGDKAGELFF. The CDR3 DNA reads as TGTGCCAGCAGCTTAGAATTAGCCGGGGACAAAGCCGGGGAGCTGTTTTTT.

J is TRBJ2-3 and V is TRBV5-1, with D possibly TRBD2 on 7 matching bases. V was trimmed by 7 bases and J by 5 bases, leaving 20 bases between them. The CDR3 is 15 amino acids. The germline gives CDR1 SGHRS, CDR2 YFSETQ. CDR3 nucleotides: TGCGCCAGCTACGACAGACGGGGGGCAGGAGATACGCAGTATTTT. Its protein is CASYDRRGAGDTQYF.

This clone was counted once. V is TRBV10-1 and J is TRBJ2-3; the match to TRBD2 covers 10 bases. The germline CDR1 and CDR2 sequences are WNHNN and SYGVQD (reference sequence). CDR3 size: 16 residues. J was trimmed by 2 bases and V by 6 bases; bases with no gene match: 8. The DNA of the CDR3 is TGCGCCAGCAGCGGGACACTAGCGGGACCCACAGATACGCAGTATTTT. This gives the protein CASSGTLAGPTDTQYF.

The rearrangement links TRBV5-1 to TRBJ2-2; no definite D call. CDR1 SGHRS and CDR2 YFSETQ come from the germline V gene. Trimming took 0 bases from V and 1 from J, leaving 4 bases between them. The CDR3 extends over 14 amino acids. CDR3 sequence reads: CASSLGQNTGELFF. CDR3 in DNA: TGCGCCAGCAGCTTGGGACAGAACACCGGGGAGCTGTTTTTT.

The chain combines TRBV30 with TRBJ1-2; D not resolved. The CDR3 sequence is 12 residues long. V lost 0 bases and J lost 7, with 9 bases in between. Germline V gives CDR1 GTSNPN, CDR2 SVGIG (reference sequence). CDR3 nucleotide sequence: TGTGCCTGGAGTGTCACCACCGGTGGCTACACCTTC. It translates to CAWSVTTGGYTF.

V gene TRBV4-1 combines with J gene TRBJ2-1, with a tentative D call TRBD1 (6 bases). The CDR3 consists of 17 residues. Trimming left V 0 bases short and J 8 bases short, with 20 bases between. In germline, CDR1 is MGHRA, CDR2 YSYEKL. This chain's CDR3 is CASSQDLVWNRAHEQFF. In DNA form, the CDR3 reads TGCGCCAGCAGCCAAGATTTGGTATGGAACAGGGCCCATGAGCAGTTCTTC.

This chain links TRBV5-1 with TRBJ2-5; 13 nucleotides align to TRBD2. V shed 4 bases, J shed 2 bases, and the junction held 8 bases outside the gene matches. Germline CDR1 is SGHRS and CDR2 is YFSETQ. This CDR3 spans 17 amino acids. CDR3 residues: CASSAQAGLAGQETQYF. Here the CDR3 DNA reads TGCGCCAGCAGCGCGCAGGCGGGACTAGCGGGGCAAGAGACCCAGTACTTC.

The J gene is TRBJ1-1, the V gene TRBV19; the D is unclear. The CDR3 has 14 residues. V lost 0 bases, J lost 2 bases, and 7 bases lay in between. CDR1 is LNHDA and CDR2 is SQIVND in the germline V gene (reference sequence). CDR3 protein: CASSIDVRNTEAFF. The CDR3 nucleotides are TGTGCCAGTAGTATAGATGTTAGAAACACTGAAGCTTTCTTT.

J is TRBJ1-2 and V is TRBV27; D is ambiguous. CDR3 length: 13 residues. Germline loops: CDR1 MNHEY, CDR2 SMNVEV (reference sequence). Trimming left V 2 bases short and J 7 bases short, with 11 bases between. The CDR3 DNA is TGTGCCAGCAGTTTAGGAGGGTCGAGTGGCTACACCTTC. Its protein product is CASSLGGSSGYTF.

The chain carries TRBV5-6 and TRBJ1-5; 8 bases are a match to TRBD1. CDR3 length: 14 residues. Trimming removed 2 bases from V and 5 bases from J; junction bases left unmatched: 3. Germline lookup yields CDR1 SGHDT and CDR2 YYEEEE. For the CDR3, the DNA is TGTGCCAGCAGCTTTCAGGGGGCAGATCAGCCCCAGCATTTT. Translated, it gives CASSFQGADQPQHF.

The chain links TRBV7-2 to TRBJ1-4, with D possibly being TRBD1 (6 bases). This CDR3 has 13 amino acids. The V gene's germline CDR1 is SGHTA and CDR2 FQGNSA. Trimming cost V 2 bases and J 15 bases, with 16 bases left between them. The CDR3 DNA reads TGTGCCAGCAGCTTACAGGGGTCCCTTTTTTTGTTTTTT. Its protein product is CASSLQGSLFLFF.

The rearrangement joins TRBV10-1 to TRBJ1-4; perhaps TRBD1 as D (5 bases). CDR3 length equals 17 residues. Germline V gene data show CDR1 as WNHNN and CDR2 as SYGVQD (reference sequence). V lost 0 bases, J lost 5 bases, and 16 bases lay in between. DNA of the CDR3: TGCGCCAGCAGTGAGTCCTGGGGGGGAATATCAAATGAAAAACTGTTTTTT. Translating gives CASSESWGGISNEKLFF.

V usage is TRBV25-1 and J usage is TRBJ2-1; the match to TRBD2 covers 10 bases. The germline gives CDR1 MGHDK, CDR2 SYGVNS. Trimming took 5 bases from V and 5 from J; bases not matched to a gene: 6. The CDR3 loop spans 15 amino acids. The CDR3 coding sequence is TGTGCCAGCAGTAAAACCGGGACTAGCGACAATGAGCAGTTCTTC. This gives the protein CASSKTGTSDNEQFF.

The rearrangement uses TRBV6-6 and TRBJ2-5, with TRBD2 matching 9 bases. The CDR3 runs 16 residues. The germline V gene encodes CDR1 MNHNY and CDR2 SVGAGI (reference sequence). J gave up 2 bases and V 5 bases, and 9 bases lay outside the gene matches. CDR3 DNA: TGTGCCAGCAGTCATACTAGCGGGTTTTCGCAAGAGACCCAGTACTTC. Its translation: CASSHTSGFSQETQYF.

V usage is TRBV18 and J usage is TRBJ1-4, with D tentatively TRBD1 (6 bases). Trimming left V 3 bases short and J 8 bases short, with 13 bases between. The germline V gene encodes CDR1 KGHSH and CDR2 LQKENI. The CDR3 runs 14 residues. CDR3: CASSPTTGLEKLFF. DNA for the CDR3: TGTGCCAGCTCACCGACGACAGGCCTGGAAAAACTGTTTTTT.

CDR3 DNA: TGTGCCAGCAGCGCCAGCTCCTACGAGCAGTACTTC. It yields the protein CASSASSYEQYF. The chain combines TRBV7-9 with TRBJ2-7; D gene uncertain. The CDR3 runs 12 residues. The ends were cut back, 5 bases at V and 0 bases at J, with 5 bases in the middle. Germline V gene sequence: CDR1 SEHNR, CDR2 FQNEAQ (reference sequence).

This chain links TRBV7-2 with TRBJ2-5; TRBD2 is a possible D gene (6 bases). The CDR3 has 15 amino acids. Deletions cut 2 bases from V and 0 bases from J, with 10 bases between. CDR1 is SGHTA, CDR2 FQGNSA, per germline. In nucleotides, the CDR3 is TGTGCCAGCAGCTTACGAGGCGGGAACCAAGAGACCCAGTACTTC. It yields the protein CASSLRGGNQETQYF.

V usage is TRBV18 and J usage is TRBJ2-2; 8 nucleotides line up with TRBD2. The V and J ends lost 3 bases and 3 bases, in that order; junction bases with no gene match: 6. Germline CDR1 and CDR2: KGHSH and LQKENI. The length of the CDR3 is 16 residues. This CDR3 is CASSPSLAGDTGELFF. CDR3 in DNA: TGTGCCAGCTCACCGAGTCTAGCGGGCGACACCGGGGAGCTGTTTTTT.